This T cell receptor beta chain originates from a study of PD-1 blockade in classical Hodgkin lymphoma. Study-wide results and caveats: At C4D1, TCR diversity had climbed significantly for CD4+ cells, though not for CD8+ cells. Patients who responded completely had about the same baseline diversity as newly diagnosed patients.

For this clone: Its matching antigen is unknown.

Stated time point: cycle 4 day 1 (C4D1), after 5 to 7 weeks of nivolumab. Each patient's relapse followed autologous stem cell transplantation, and brentuximab vedotin exposure varied. Responses achieved at best were complete response, partial response or progressive disease. Using immunoSEQ multiplex PCR, the repertoire was profiled, and TCRdb retains in-frame clones only, with some absent. The sample holds approximately 41,000 clones; about 70% are singletons and the top ten take around 3.1%. V was shortened by 6 bases and J by 0 bases, with 12 bases between the two germline ends. This CDR3 region has 15 residues. CDR1 is SNHLY and CDR2 is FYNNEI in the germline V gene.

This chain uses TRBV2 with TRBJ1-5; a possible D gene is TRBD1 (5 bases). The specimen comprised peripheral blood mononuclear cells (PBMCs), sampled before the fourth cycle of nivolumab. The sequence was obtained from a human donor with classical Hodgkin lymphoma. CDR3 DNA: TGTGCCAGCAGCCCCCGTACAGGTAGCAATCAGCCCCAGCATTTT. Its protein product is CASSPRTGSNQPQHF.